The present T cell receptor (beta chain) was sequenced within a study of blood T cell repertoires in COVID-19. Libraries were prepared by immunoSEQ multiplex PCR; TCRdb keeps only in-frame clonotypes and omits some of them. Here the sample spans more than 400,000 clones, roughly 88% being singletons. The ends were cut back, 5 bases at V and 4 bases at J, with 16 bases in the middle. Germline-derived CDR1 and CDR2 are MDHEN and SYDVKM. The CDR3 has 15 residues. Input material: peripheral blood. This rearrangement joins TRBV28 to TRBJ2-3; D call uncertain. The origin of this receptor is a human donor in a cohort sampled during active COVID-19. CDR3 sequence reads: CASSPILSRADTQYF. The CDR3, as DNA: TGTGCCAGCAGTCCTATCTTATCCCGGGCAGATACGCAGTATTTT.